A selection of T cell receptor beta chains follows, all from one sample in a study of blood T cell repertoires in COVID-19. Clones were sequenced by immunoSEQ multiplex PCR, and TCRdb holds only the in-frame ones, with some missing. The table shows under 400,000 clones, with more than 75% occurring only once. The sample was PBMCs or T cells enriched from blood (not recorded which). The receptors come from a man aged 35 to 55 in a cohort exposed to, infected with or recovered from COVID-19 (not recorded which). CDR3s include the opening cysteine and the closing phenylalanine or tryptophan. D genes are given only for firm matches. The size field is filled for only some rows; it gives once, few, many or a size class.

TRBJ2-7,TRBV3-1/TRBV3-2,.,13,few,CASSQRSAGEQYF,TGTGCCAGCAGCCAACGATCCGCGGGCGAGCAGTACTTC
TRBJ2-1,TRBV29-1,TRBD2,16,.,CSAGLAGVAPYNEQFF,TGCAGCGCCGGACTAGCGGGAGTCGCTCCCTACAATGAGCAGTTCTTC
TRBJ1-2,TRBV7-8,.,12,.,CASSDHRDGYTF,TGTGCCAGCAGCGACCACAGGGATGGCTACACCTTC
TRBJ2-7,TRBV5-1,.,13,.,CASSSGSPYEQYF,TGCGCCAGCAGCTCCGGGTCCCCCTACGAGCAGTACTTC
TRBJ1-2,TRBV7-2,.,15,.,CASSLDRVLNYGYTF,TGTGCCAGCAGCTTAGACAGGGTTTTGAACTATGGCTACACCTTC
TRBJ2-1,TRBV11-1,.,15,.,CASSIQVLSYNEQFF,TGTGCCAGCAGCATACAGGTCCTCTCCTACAATGAGCAGTTCTTC
TRBJ2-1,TRBV29-1,TRBD1,14,.,CSAGSGQGINEQFF,TGCAGCGCCGGTTCCGGACAGGGTATCAATGAGCAGTTCTTC
TRBJ1-2,TRBV30,.,14,few,CAWSNGLTNYGYTF,TGTGCCTGGAGTAATGGGCTTACTAACTATGGCTACACCTTC
TRBJ2-1,TRBV10-3,TRBD1,14,.,CAISGGQGHNEQFF,TGTGCCATCAGTGGGGGACAGGGGCACAATGAGCAGTTCTTC
TRBJ2-1,TRBV27,TRBD2,17,.,CASSLGTSGSPYNEQFF,TGTGCCAGCAGTTTAGGGACTAGCGGGAGCCCCTACAATGAGCAGTTCTTC
TRBJ2-5,TRBV9,.,13,.,CASSVQGGETQYF,TGTGCCAGCAGCGTTCAGGGGGGTGAGACCCAGTACTTC
TRBJ2-7,TRBV5-1,TRBD2,14,.,CASSLRGGQYEQYF,TGCGCCAGCAGCTTGCGGGGAGGGCAATACGAGCAGTACTTC
TRBJ2-7,TRBV11-2,TRBD1,14,.,CASSSGTGAYEQYF,TGTGCCAGCAGCTCCGGGACAGGGGCCTACGAGCAGTACTTC
TRBJ2-4,TRBV2,.,15,.,CASSDGALAKNIQYF,TGTGCCAGCAGTGATGGGGCTCTTGCCAAAAACATTCAGTACTTC
TRBJ2-7,TRBV7-2,.,14,.,CASSSPSSPYEQYF,TGTGCCAGCAGCAGCCCTTCGAGCCCCTACGAGCAGTACTTC
TRBJ2-4,TRBV10-3,.,15,.,CAISEEGVAKNIQYF,TGTGCCATCAGTGAGGAAGGAGTAGCCAAAAACATTCAGTACTTC
TRBJ1-3,TRBV9,.,18,.,CASSVDLRDGSSGNTIYF,TGTGCCAGCAGCGTAGATCTTCGTGACGGGAGCTCTGGAAACACCATATATTTT
TRBJ2-7,TRBV5-1,.,14,few,CASSSNPGDHEQYF,TGCGCCAGCAGCTCTAATCCAGGGGACCACGAGCAGTACTTC
TRBJ2-6,TRBV7-3,.,14,.,CASSPGMGANVLTF,TGTGCCAGCAGCCCCGGGATGGGGGCCAACGTCCTGACTTTC